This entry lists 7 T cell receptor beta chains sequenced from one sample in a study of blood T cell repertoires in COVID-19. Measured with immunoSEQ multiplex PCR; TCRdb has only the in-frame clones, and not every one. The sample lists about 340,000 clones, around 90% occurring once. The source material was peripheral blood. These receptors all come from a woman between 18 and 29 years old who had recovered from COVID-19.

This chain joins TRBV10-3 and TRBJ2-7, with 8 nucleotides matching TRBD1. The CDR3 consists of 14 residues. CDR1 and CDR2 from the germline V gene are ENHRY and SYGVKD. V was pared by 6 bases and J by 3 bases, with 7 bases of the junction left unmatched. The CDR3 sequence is CAISTGTGHYEQYV. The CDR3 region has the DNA TGTGCCATCAGCACCGGGACAGGCCACTACGAGCAGTACGTC.

CDR3 amino acids: CASSLAPGGYGYTF. CDR3 in DNA: TGCGCCAGCAGCTTGGCGCCAGGTGGATATGGCTACACCTTC. The chain is built from TRBV5-1 and TRBJ1-2; D is unclear. Germline-derived CDR1 and CDR2 are SGHRS and YFSETQ. V lost 0 bases to trimming and J lost 5 bases, with 11 bases between them. The CDR3 extends over 14 amino acids.

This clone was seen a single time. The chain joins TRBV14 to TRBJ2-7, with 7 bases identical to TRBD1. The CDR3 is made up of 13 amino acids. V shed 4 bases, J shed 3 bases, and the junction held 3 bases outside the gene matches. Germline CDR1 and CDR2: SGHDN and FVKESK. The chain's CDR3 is CASSRTGLYEQYV. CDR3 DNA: TGTGCCAGCAGCCGGACAGGACTCTACGAGCAGTACGTC.

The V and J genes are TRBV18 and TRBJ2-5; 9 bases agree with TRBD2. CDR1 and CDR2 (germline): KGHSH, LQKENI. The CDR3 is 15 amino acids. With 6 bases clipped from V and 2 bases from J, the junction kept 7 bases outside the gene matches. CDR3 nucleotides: TGTGCCAGCTCCTTTGCGGGAGGGGAACAAGAGACCCAGTACTTC. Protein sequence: CASSFAGGEQETQYF. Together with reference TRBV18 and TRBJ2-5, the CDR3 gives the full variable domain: NAGVMQNPRHLVRRRGQEARLRCSPMKGHSHVYWYRQLPEEGLKFMVYLQKENIIDESGMPKERFSAEFPKEGPSILRIQQVVRGDSAAYFCASSFAGGEQETQYFGPGTRLLVL.

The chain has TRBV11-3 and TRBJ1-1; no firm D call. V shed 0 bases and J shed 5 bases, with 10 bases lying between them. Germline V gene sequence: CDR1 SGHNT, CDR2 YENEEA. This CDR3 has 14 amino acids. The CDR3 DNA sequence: TGTGCCAGCAGCTTAGACTTCGGAGGGACTGAAGCTTTCTTT. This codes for CASSLDFGGTEAFF.

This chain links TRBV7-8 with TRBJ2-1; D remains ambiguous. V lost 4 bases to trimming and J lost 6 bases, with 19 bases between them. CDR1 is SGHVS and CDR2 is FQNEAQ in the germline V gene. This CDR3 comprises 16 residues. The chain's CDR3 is CASSYGYPHPPNEQFF. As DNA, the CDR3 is TGTGCCAGCAGCTACGGGTACCCACACCCCCCCAATGAGCAGTTCTTC.

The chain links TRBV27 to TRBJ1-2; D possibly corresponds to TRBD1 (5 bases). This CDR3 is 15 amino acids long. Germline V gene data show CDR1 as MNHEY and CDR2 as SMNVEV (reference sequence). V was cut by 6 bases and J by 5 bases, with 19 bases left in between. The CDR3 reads CASSLGGGTPYGYTF. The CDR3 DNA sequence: TGTGCCAGCAGCTTAGGCGGGGGGACTCCTTATGGCTACACCTTC.